This is a list of T cell receptor beta chains from one sample in a study of cytomegalovirus exposure and HLA in healthy donors. Data came from immunoSEQ multiplex PCR; TCRdb stores just in-frame clones and leaves some out. The profile covers roughly 86,000 clones, with about 71% appearing a single time and just over 8% taken by the ten largest. Sequencing was carried out using PBMCs. The source of these receptors is a man between 60 and 75 years old in good health and CMV-seronegative. Both conserved end residues are part of each CDR3. D genes are given only for firm matches. The size field is filled for only some rows; it gives once, few, many or a size class.

clone size	V gene	J gene	D gene	CDR3 DNA	CDR3 protein
.	TRBV6-6	TRBJ1-2	.	TGTGCCAGCAGTTTAACAGGGTTTAATGATGGCTACACCTTC	CASSLTGFNDGYTF
.	TRBV15	TRBJ2-7	.	TGTGCCACCAGCAGAGAATTGGCAGTATCCTACGAGCAGTACTTC	CATSRELAVSYEQYF
.	TRBV2	TRBJ1-4	TRBD1	TGTGCCAGCCGGGAGGACAGGGGCAGGGAAAAACTGTTTTTT	CASREDRGREKLFF
.	TRBV6-1	TRBJ2-7	TRBD1	TGTGCCGTTGGACAGGGTGGCTCCTACGAGCAGTACTTC	CAVGQGGSYEQYF
.	TRBV2	TRBJ2-1	.	TGTGCCAGCGGGGAGGTACTTTACAATGAGCAGTTCTTC	CASGEVLYNEQFF
.	TRBV27	TRBJ2-7	.	TGTGCCAGCAGCGCCCTCCCCCCGCGGGCCGAGCAGTACTTC	CASSALPPRAEQYF
once	TRBV2	TRBJ2-3	TRBD2	TGTGCCAGCATCCGGGGACTAGCGGGGGGCACAGATACGCAGTATTTT	CASIRGLAGGTDTQYF
.	TRBV4-1	TRBJ2-5	TRBD2	TGCGCCAGCAGCCAAGACGGACTAGCGGGAGGGAGGGAGACCCAGTACTTC	CASSQDGLAGGRETQYF
.	TRBV19	TRBJ1-1	TRBD1	TGTGTCAGCATGACAGGGGGGTACAACACTGAAGCTTTCTTT	CVSMTGGYNTEAFF
.	TRBV14	TRBJ1-2	.	TGTGCCAGCAGCCAACAGGGATCCTATGGCTACACCTTC	CASSQQGSYGYTF
.	TRBV7-6	TRBJ2-1	TRBD1	TGTGCCAGCAGCCTCAGGGGGCTCTTCAGGGGTGAGCAGTTCTTC	CASSLRGLFRGEQFF
.	TRBV5-1	TRBJ1-2	.	TGCGCCAGCACCGACGGGACATACGGAGATGGCTACACCTTC	CASTDGTYGDGYTF
.	TRBV19	TRBJ2-7	TRBD2	TGTGCCAGTAGTATTTTCGGGACTAGCGGTACCTACGAGCAGTACTTC	CASSIFGTSGTYEQYF
.	TRBV7-2	TRBJ2-1	.	TGTGCCAGCAGCTTGATAACAGGCTACAATGAGCAGTTCTTC	CASSLITGYNEQFF
.	TRBV10-3	TRBJ1-1	TRBD1	TGTGCCATCAGTGAGGGACAGGGGTTTAGAACTGAAGCTTTCTTT	CAISEGQGFRTEAFF
.	TRBV29-1	TRBJ1-1	TRBD1	TGCAGCGTTGCCCCCCCGACAGGGAGAACTGAAGCTTTCTTT	CSVAPPTGRTEAFF
once	TRBV27	TRBJ2-1	TRBD2	TGTGCCAGCAGCCGAGCGGGAGAGCAGTTCTTC	CASSRAGEQFF
.	TRBV5-8	TRBJ2-5	.	TGTGCCAGCAGCTTGGTGTCGCCCAGACAAGAGACCCAGTACTTC	CASSLVSPRQETQYF
.	TRBV28	TRBJ2-1	.	TGTGCCAGCAGCTCCAATGGGCACCGGGGTCAAGAGCAGTTCTTC	CASSSNGHRGQEQFF
.	TRBV7-2	TRBJ1-5	TRBD1	TGTGCCAGCAGCCGGGACAGGGCCGATCAGCCCCAGCATTTT	CASSRDRADQPQHF
.	TRBV11-2	TRBJ1-1	TRBD1	TGTGCCAGCAGCCGACCCGGACAGGGTAACACTGAAGCTTTCTTT	CASSRPGQGNTEAFF
few	TRBV6-5	TRBJ1-1	.	TGTGCCAGCAGTCCAGCGTACAGGGCGGGTGAAGCTTTCTTT	CASSPAYRAGEAFF
.	TRBV4-1	TRBJ2-2	.	TGCGCCAGCAGCCAAGTGCCGAACAGGGACGCCGGGGAGCTGTTTTTT	CASSQVPNRDAGELFF
.	TRBV14	TRBJ1-1	.	TGTGCCAGCAGCCAACGCAGACTCAATGTGCCTGAAGCTTTCTTT	CASSQRRLNVPEAFF
.	TRBV19	TRBJ1-1	.	TGTGCCAGTAGTACCCCGGCGGAGAACACTGAAGCTTTCTTT	CASSTPAENTEAFF
.	TRBV11-3	TRBJ2-7	TRBD1	TGTGCCAGCAGCCGGGACAGGGATTACGAGCAGTACTTC	CASSRDRDYEQYF
.	TRBV10-2	TRBJ1-5	.	TGCGCCAGCAGTGGGGGAGTGGGCAATCAGCCCCAGCATTTT	CASSGGVGNQPQHF
few	TRBV7-9	TRBJ1-2	.	TGTGCCAGTGAGCCCCCAGGTGGCTATGGCTACACCTTC	CASEPPGGYGYTF
.	TRBV12-5	TRBJ2-7	.	TGTGCTAGTGGAGATGCAGGTCGAGCCTACGAGCAGTACTTC	CASGDAGRAYEQYF
few	TRBV25-1	TRBJ2-1	TRBD2	TGTGCCAGCCAGGCCTCAGCGGGGGGGCCCTATGAGCAGTTCTTC	CASQASAGGPYEQFF
.	TRBV2	TRBJ2-4	TRBD1	TGTGCCAGCAGTCGACAGGGGACCAAAAACATTCAGTACTTC	CASSRQGTKNIQYF
.	TRBV5-4	TRBJ2-1	TRBD2	TGTGCCAGCAGCTTCAAAGCGGGAGCGGGCAATGAGCAGTTCTTC	CASSFKAGAGNEQFF
.	TRBV7-6	TRBJ2-3	TRBD2	TGTGCCAGCAGCCGCCGGACTAGCGGGGGGGTGGTGGGCACAGATACGCAGTATTTT	CASSRRTSGGVVGTDTQYF
.	TRBV9	TRBJ2-3	.	TGTGCCAGCAGCGAGACTAGTTGGTTCACAGATACGCAGTATTTT	CASSETSWFTDTQYF
.	TRBV29-1	TRBJ1-2	.	TGCAGCGCTGGAGAGACAGAGGCTGGCTACACCTTC	CSAGETEAGYTF
.	TRBV19	TRBJ1-4	.	TGTGCCAGTAGGGGCGGAAGGGAGGAAAAACTGTTTTTT	CASRGGREEKLFF
.	TRBV4-3	TRBJ1-3	.	TGCGCCAGCAGCCCAGACTTCTCTAATCCTGGAAACACCATATATTTT	CASSPDFSNPGNTIYF
once	TRBV28	TRBJ2-7	TRBD2	TGTGCCTGGGGTAGCGGGAACTACGAGCAGTACTTC	CAWGSGNYEQYF
.	TRBV5-4	TRBJ1-2	.	TGTGCCAGCAGCCCCAGCCGGGAGGCATATGGCTACACCTTC	CASSPSREAYGYTF
once	TRBV30	TRBJ2-2	.	TGTGCCTGGGGGGGCGGCGGGGAGCTGTTTTTT	CAWGGGGELFF
once	TRBV4-1	TRBJ2-3	TRBD2	TGCGCCAGCAGCCTGGGACTAGCCAGAGATACGCAGTATTTT	CASSLGLARDTQYF
.	TRBV5-1	TRBJ1-6	.	TGCGCCAGCAGCTTGGACACCTCCAGTTCACCCCTCCACTTT	CASSLDTSSSPLHF
.	TRBV6-5	TRBJ1-3	.	TGTGCCAGCAGTCCCACTCACTCTGGAAACACCATATATTTT	CASSPTHSGNTIYF